The 13 T cell receptor beta chains presented below share a single source sample, sequenced in a study of cytomegalovirus exposure and HLA in healthy donors. Assay: immunoSEQ multiplex PCR; the TCRdb copy retains only in-frame clones and omits some. The data hold around 93,000 clones, with approximately 81% observed a single time. Sequenced input: PBMCs. The source of these receptors is a man aged 18 to 35 in good health and CMV-seropositive.

The genes are TRBV9 and TRBJ2-7; maybe TRBD1 (9 bases). Trimming stripped 3 bases from V and 3 bases from J, with 22 bases between. From germline, CDR1 is SGDLS and CDR2 YYNGEE. The CDR3 contains 17 residues. CDR3 DNA: TGTGCCAGCAGCGGCCGGGACAGGGTCGCGGGAGGCTACGAGCAGTACTTC. Protein product: CASSGRDRVAGGYEQYF.

The gene calls are TRBV10-3 and TRBJ2-1, with TRBD1 matching 9 bases. Trimming cost V 7 bases and J 8 bases; bases outside gene matches: 9. Germline lookup yields CDR1 ENHRY and CDR2 SYGVKD. This CDR3 comprises 14 residues. The CDR3 reads CAIKLGQGFDEQFF. CDR3 bases: TGTGCCATCAAGCTGGGACAGGGTTTCGATGAGCAGTTCTTC.

The chain couples TRBV4-1 to TRBJ1-2, with TRBD1 as a possible D gene (6 bases). The CDR3 is 15 residues long. CDR1 and CDR2 from the germline V gene are MGHRA and YSYEKL. The V end lost 4 bases, the J end lost 4 bases, and 16 bases lay between the germline ends. The CDR3 region is CASSLRGGGAYGYTF. The CDR3, as DNA: TGCGCCAGCAGCCTCCGGGGTGGGGGGGCCTATGGCTACACCTTC.

This clone was observed a few times. V is TRBV12-5 and J is TRBJ2-1, with D possibly being TRBD2 (6 bases). Germline V gene lookup returns CDR1 LGHNT and CDR2 FRNRAP. The CDR3 sequence is 12 residues long. V lost 6 bases and J 8 bases, leaving 11 bases between the germline ends. The CDR3 loop is CASGLLAYEQFF. CDR3 coding DNA: TGTGCTAGTGGATTACTAGCCTATGAGCAGTTCTTC.

V is TRBV11-2 and J is TRBJ2-7; 8 bases agree with TRBD2. V gave up 2 bases and J gave up 0 bases; unmatched junction bases: 6. Germline CDR1 is SGHAT and CDR2 is FQNNGV. There are 16 residues in the CDR3. CDR3 DNA: TGTGCCAGCAGCTTAAATCCGGCGGGAGGCTCCTACGAGCAGTACTTC. Amino acid sequence: CASSLNPAGGSYEQYF.

The V gene is TRBV9, the J gene TRBJ1-2; 7 nucleotides match TRBD1. The V gene's germline CDR1 is SGDLS and CDR2 YYNGEE. Losses at the gene ends were 3 bases for V and 3 bases for J; bases not matched to a gene: 8. The CDR3 loop spans 15 amino acids. CDR3 bases: TGTGCCAGCAGCGAAAGGGACAGCCATTACTATGGCTACACCTTC. Translated, it gives CASSERDSHYYGYTF.

This chain joins TRBV19 and TRBJ1-1; 7 bases fit TRBD1. Germline values: CDR1 LNHDA, CDR2 SQIVND (reference sequence). The V gene end was trimmed by 5 bases and the J gene end by 5 bases; junction bases not matched to a gene: 5. The CDR3 is 13 residues long. The CDR3 sequence: CASSFTGVTEAFF. Here the CDR3 DNA reads TGTGCCAGTAGTTTCACAGGGGTGACTGAAGCTTTCTTT.

This chain uses TRBV6-4 with TRBJ2-1, with TRBD2 identical over 9 bases. Germline V gives CDR1 MRHNA, CDR2 SNTAGT. The length of the CDR3 is 16 residues. The trim removed 0 bases at V and 6 bases at J, leaving 6 bases unmatched. CDR3 nucleotides: TGTGCCAGCAGTGACTCTACAAGCGGGGGGTCCAATGAGCAGTTCTTC. This codes for CASSDSTSGGSNEQFF.

The rearrangement joins TRBV6-1 to TRBJ2-5; D is unresolved. V lost 1 base and J lost 4, with 7 bases in between. Germline V gene data show CDR1 as MNHNS and CDR2 as SASEGT. CDR3 length equals 13 residues. The CDR3 loop is CASSEGPGETQYF. DNA for the CDR3: TGTGCCAGCAGTGAAGGCCCCGGAGAGACCCAGTACTTC.

V and J are TRBV9 and TRBJ1-5, with no clear D. In germline, CDR1 is SGDLS, CDR2 YYNGEE. The V end lost 3 bases, the J end lost 0 bases, and 13 bases lay between the germline ends. The CDR3 is made up of 16 amino acids. The CDR3 protein is CASSGGDLNSNQPQHF. DNA of the CDR3: TGTGCCAGCAGCGGAGGCGATTTAAATAGCAATCAGCCCCAGCATTTT.

The chain is built from TRBV27 and TRBJ2-3; D gene ambiguous. The CDR3 covers 19 residues. V was trimmed by 3 bases and J by 2 bases, leaving 24 bases between them. The germline CDR1 and CDR2 sequences are MNHEY and SMNVEV (reference sequence). CDR3 sequence: CASSFARSRTPLNTDTQYF. The CDR3, as DNA: TGTGCCAGCAGTTTCGCGCGGTCCCGTACGCCCCTTAACACAGATACGCAGTATTTT.

The chain carries TRBV6-5 and TRBJ2-4; 10 bases are shared with TRBD1. The CDR3 has 14 residues. Germline V lookup: CDR1 MNHEY, CDR2 SVGAGI. J lost 6 bases, V lost 5 bases, and 4 bases had no gene match. CDR3 region: CASSPGQGGNIQYF. The DNA of the CDR3 is TGTGCCAGCAGTCCAGGACAGGGGGGAAACATTCAGTACTTC.

The chain is built from TRBV5-1 and TRBJ2-2; possible D gene TRBD2, 5 bases. Trimming removed 4 bases from V and 6 bases from J, with 13 bases in between. Germline V gives CDR1 SGHRS, CDR2 YFSETQ. This CDR3 region has 14 residues. The CDR3 reads CASSLAGDPGELFF. In DNA, the CDR3 is TGCGCCAGCAGCCTTGCCGGGGATCCCGGGGAGCTGTTTTTT.